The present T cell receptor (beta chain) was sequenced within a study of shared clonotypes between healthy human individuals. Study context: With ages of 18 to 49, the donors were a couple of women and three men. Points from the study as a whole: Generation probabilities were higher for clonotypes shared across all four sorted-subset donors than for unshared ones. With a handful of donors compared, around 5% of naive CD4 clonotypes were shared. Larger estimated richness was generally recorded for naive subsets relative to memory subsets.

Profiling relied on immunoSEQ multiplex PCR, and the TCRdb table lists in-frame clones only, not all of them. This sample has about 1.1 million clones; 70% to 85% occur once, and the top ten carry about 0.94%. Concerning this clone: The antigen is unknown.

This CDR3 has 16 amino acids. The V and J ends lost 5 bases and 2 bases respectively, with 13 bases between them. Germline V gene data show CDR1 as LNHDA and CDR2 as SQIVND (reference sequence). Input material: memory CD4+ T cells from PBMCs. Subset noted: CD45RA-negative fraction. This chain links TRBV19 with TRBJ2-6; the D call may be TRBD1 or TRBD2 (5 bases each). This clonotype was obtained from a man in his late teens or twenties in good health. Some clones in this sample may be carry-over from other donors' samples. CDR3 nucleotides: TGTGCCAGTAGTGGAGGCAGGGATCCTGGGGCCAACGTCCTGACTTTC. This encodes CASSGGRDPGANVLTF. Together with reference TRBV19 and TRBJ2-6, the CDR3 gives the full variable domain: DGGITQSPKYLFRKEGQNVTLSCEQNLNHDAMYWYRQDPGQGLRLIYYSQIVNDFQKGDIAEGYSVSREKKESFPLTVTSAQKNPTAFYLCASSGGRDPGANVLTFGAGSRLTVL.